This paragraph covers one T cell receptor beta chain sequence. This receptor's antigen is unknown. No base quality information exists; no much larger clone differs at one position. The source of the sample is a study of OX40 agonist ivuxolimab in advanced cancers. With regard to the full study: Ivuxolimab, which targeted the costimulatory receptor OX40 (CD134), was an agonistic, fully human IgG2 monoclonal antibody. The purpose of peripheral TCRbeta sequencing was to test whether ivuxolimab changed TCR sequence diversity and led to clonal T-cell expansion. The paper reports the monotherapy dose-escalation portion (N ≈ 50 patients) of the phase I ivuxolimab trial. Patients were allowed to have had prior anti-PD-1, anti-PD-L1 or anti-CTLA-4 therapy, and around 40% of the dose-escalation patients had previously received checkpoint inhibitors. Of the roughly 51 patients in dose escalation, about 20 had hepatocellular carcinoma, some 15 had melanoma, 9 had renal cell carcinoma and 9 had head and neck cancer. Partial responses occurred in three dose-escalation patients: two with cutaneous melanoma and one with hepatocellular carcinoma. Intravenous ivuxolimab was administered to patients every 2 weeks at six dose levels: 0.01, 0.1, 0.3, 1.5, 3 and 10 mg/kg. The dose-escalation cohort was 82.7% male with a mean age of about 60 years, ranging from about 23 to 85. What the research found in general, with its limitations: Partial responders in the 0.1-3.0 mg/kg groups had among the lowest normalized peripheral clonal expansion, especially among CD8+ T cells. The antigen specificity of the peripheral T cells that underwent clonal expansion was not determined. After ivuxolimab, more expanded clones were found on average in CD8+ T cells than in CD4+ T cells. Low levels of normalized T-cell clonal expansion were also seen in some patients who did not respond. At doses of 0.1 to 3.0 mg/kg, clonal expansion of both CD4+ and CD8+ T cells in blood was seen between baseline and week 6.

Genomic DNA was extracted from sorted cells for sequencing of the TCRbeta CDR3 region. TCRbeta CDR3 regions were sequenced using the immunoSEQ Assay. TCRdb's version of the immuneACCESS table is confined to in-frame rearrangements and falls short of the full clone set. An unresolved V gene accounts for under half of the shortfall where checked; the remainder is of unknown origin. The sample table shows about 58,000 clones, and 86% are seen once. The ten largest account for roughly 0.99% of the sample. Patients with a history of autoimmune disease or receiving systemic immunosuppression were excluded from the trial. Peripheral blood for TCR sequencing was drawn from every dose cohort at baseline, at cycle 4 day 1 and at cycle 7 day 1. Samples were obtained from an open-label, multicenter, first-in-human phase I dose-escalation trial of ivuxolimab. Adults with locally advanced or metastatic melanoma, renal cell, hepatocellular, or head and neck squamous cell carcinoma were enrolled in the trial. Before TCR sequencing, CD4+ T cells and CD8+ T cells were sorted from peripheral blood as separate populations.

Trimming removed 5 bases from V and 8 bases from J, leaving 22 bases between the germline ends. From a lookup of the germline V gene (reference sequence), CDR1 and CDR2 are SGHNT and YYREEE. The CDR3 starts with the cysteine, ends with the phenylalanine, and has 15 residues. The DNA shown is the 45-base CDR3, in frame from base 1. The sequence came from an adult with an advanced solid tumor such as melanoma, head and neck, liver or kidney cancer. The material was CD4+ or CD8+ T cells sorted from blood, obtained in a trial of the OX40 agonist ivuxolimab. This sequence uses TRBV5-4 and TRBJ1-1, with the D gene too uncertain to name. CDR3 reads: CASRQDRRPSNEAFF. The DNA reads TGTGCCAGCAGGCAGGACCGAAGGCCCTCGAACGAAGCTTTCTTT.